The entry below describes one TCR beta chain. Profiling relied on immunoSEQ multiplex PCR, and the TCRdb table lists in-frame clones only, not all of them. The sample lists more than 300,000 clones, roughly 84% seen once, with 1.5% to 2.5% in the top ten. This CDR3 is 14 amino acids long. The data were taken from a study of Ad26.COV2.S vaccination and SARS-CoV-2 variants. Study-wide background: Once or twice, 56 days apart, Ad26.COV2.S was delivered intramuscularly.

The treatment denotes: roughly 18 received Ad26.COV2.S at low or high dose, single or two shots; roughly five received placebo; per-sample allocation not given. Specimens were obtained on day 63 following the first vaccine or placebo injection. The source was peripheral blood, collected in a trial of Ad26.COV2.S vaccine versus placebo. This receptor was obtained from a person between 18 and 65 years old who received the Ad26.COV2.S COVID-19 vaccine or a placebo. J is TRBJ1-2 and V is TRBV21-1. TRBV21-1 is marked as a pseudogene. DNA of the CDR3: TGTGCCAGCATCATTTCAAGGATTTACTATGGCTACACCTTC. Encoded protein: CASIISRIYYGYTF.